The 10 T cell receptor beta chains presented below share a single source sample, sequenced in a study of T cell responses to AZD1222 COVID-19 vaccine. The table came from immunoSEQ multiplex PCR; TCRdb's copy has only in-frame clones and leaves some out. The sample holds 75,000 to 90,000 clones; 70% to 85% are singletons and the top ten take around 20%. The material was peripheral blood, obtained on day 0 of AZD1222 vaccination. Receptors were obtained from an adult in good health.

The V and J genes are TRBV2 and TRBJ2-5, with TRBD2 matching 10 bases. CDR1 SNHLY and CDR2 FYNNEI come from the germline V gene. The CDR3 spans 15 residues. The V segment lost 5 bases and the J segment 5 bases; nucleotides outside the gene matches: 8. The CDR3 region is CASSRASGSGETQYF. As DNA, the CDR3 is TGTGCCAGCAGTCGGGCTAGCGGGAGTGGGGAGACCCAGTACTTC.

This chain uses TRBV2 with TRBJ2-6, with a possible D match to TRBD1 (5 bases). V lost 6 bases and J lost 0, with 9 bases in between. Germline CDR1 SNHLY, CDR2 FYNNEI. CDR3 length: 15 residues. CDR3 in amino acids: CASSAGFSGANVLTF. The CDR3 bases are TGTGCCAGCAGCGCAGGGTTCTCTGGGGCCAACGTCCTGACTTTC.

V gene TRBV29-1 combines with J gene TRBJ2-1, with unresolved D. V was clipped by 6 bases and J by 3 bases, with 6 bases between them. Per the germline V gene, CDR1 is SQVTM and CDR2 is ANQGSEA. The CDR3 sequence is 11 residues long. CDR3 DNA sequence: TGCAGCGTACAATTCTACAATGAGCAGTTCTTC. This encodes CSVQFYNEQFF.

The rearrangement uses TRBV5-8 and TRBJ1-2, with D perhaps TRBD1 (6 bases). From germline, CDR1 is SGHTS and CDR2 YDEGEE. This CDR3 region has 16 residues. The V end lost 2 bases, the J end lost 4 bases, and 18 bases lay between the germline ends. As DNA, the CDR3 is TGTGCCAGCAGCTTTTACAGGGCCAAGGCGATCTATGGCTACACCTTC. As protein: CASSFYRAKAIYGYTF.

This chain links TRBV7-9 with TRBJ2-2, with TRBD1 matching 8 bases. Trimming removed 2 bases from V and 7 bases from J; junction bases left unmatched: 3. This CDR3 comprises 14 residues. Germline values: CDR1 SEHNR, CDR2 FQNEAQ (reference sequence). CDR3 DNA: TGTGCCAGCAGCTTATCAGGGGGCAGCGGGGAGCTGTTTTTT. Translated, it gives CASSLSGGSGELFF.

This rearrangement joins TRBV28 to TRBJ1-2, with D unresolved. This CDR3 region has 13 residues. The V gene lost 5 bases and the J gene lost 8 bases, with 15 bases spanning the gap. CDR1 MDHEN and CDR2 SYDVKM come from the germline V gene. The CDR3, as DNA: TGTGCCAGCAGTCCACCGGACGCTGCCGGCTACACCTTC. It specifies CASSPPDAAGYTF.

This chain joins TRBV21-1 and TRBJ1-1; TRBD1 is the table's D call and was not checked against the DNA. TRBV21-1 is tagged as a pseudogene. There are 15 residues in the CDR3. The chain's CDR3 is CASSKGRDRVSEAFF. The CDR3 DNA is TGTGCCAGCAGCAAAGGGCGGGACAGGGTATCTGAAGCTTTCTTT.

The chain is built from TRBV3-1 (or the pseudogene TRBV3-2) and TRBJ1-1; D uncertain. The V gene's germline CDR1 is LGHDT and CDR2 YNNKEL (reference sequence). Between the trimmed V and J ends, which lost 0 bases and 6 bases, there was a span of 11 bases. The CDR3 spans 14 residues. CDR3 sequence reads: CASSQDVARAEAFF. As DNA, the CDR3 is TGTGCCAGCAGCCAAGATGTCGCCCGGGCTGAAGCTTTCTTT.

CDR3 loop: CASSLSPGYEQYF. For the CDR3, the DNA is TGTGCCAGCAGTTTATCCCCGGGCTACGAGCAGTACTTC. This sequence joins TRBV12-3 or TRBV12-4 and TRBJ2-7; D is undetermined. The CDR3 is 13 residues long. The V end was cut by 2 bases, the J end by 3 bases, with 8 bases between.

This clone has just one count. The CDR3, as DNA: TGTGCCAGCAGTGACAGGGGTTTGCAGCCCCAGCATTTT. Translation gives CASSDRGLQPQHF. The genes are TRBV2 and TRBJ1-5; tentatively, D is TRBD1 (6 bases). The CDR3 has 13 residues. With 3 bases removed from V and 7 bases from J, the gap between germline ends came to 10 bases. Germline loops: CDR1 SNHLY, CDR2 FYNNEI.